The rows below give T cell receptor beta chains drawn from one sample of a study of blood T cell repertoires in COVID-19. Data came from immunoSEQ multiplex PCR; TCRdb stores just in-frame clones and leaves some out. The data contain 95,000 to 150,000 clones, 55% to 70% of them singletons. Sequencing was done on a sample of peripheral blood. These receptors came from a woman in her 70s with acute or convalescent COVID-19. Both conserved end residues are part of each CDR3. The order of the fields is V gene, J gene, D gene, clone size, CDR3 protein, CDR3 DNA. A D gene is named only where the DNA matches it firmly. For some rows the clone size is stated as once, few or many, or as a class when expanded; others skip it.

TRBV5-1	TRBJ1-1	-	once	CASRTGTDGMGTEAFF	TGCGCCAGCAGGACCGGGACTGATGGGATGGGCACTGAAGCTTTCTTT
TRBV7-6	TRBJ1-1	-	-	CASSSVEGTEAFF	TGTGCCAGCAGCTCCGTGGAGGGCACTGAAGCTTTCTTT
TRBV6-2/TRBV6-3	TRBJ2-3	TRBD2	few	CASSYATSGGRSTDTQYF	TGTGCCAGCAGTTATGCGACTAGCGGGGGGAGAAGCACAGATACGCAGTATTTT
TRBV6-5	TRBJ2-7	TRBD2	medium-sized	CASWGTSGSSYEQYF	TGTGCCAGCTGGGGGACTAGCGGGAGCTCCTACGAGCAGTACTTC
TRBV29-1	TRBJ1-2	-	-	CSGAGGEGYGYTF	TGCAGCGGGGCGGGGGGGGAAGGGTATGGCTACACCTTC
TRBV3-1/TRBV3-2	TRBJ2-7	TRBD1	-	CASSQAGTELYEQYF	TGTGCCAGCAGCCAGGCCGGGACAGAGCTTTACGAGCAGTACTTC
TRBV7-9	TRBJ2-2	-	few	CAPGEDTGELFF	TGTGCTCCCGGCGAGGATACCGGGGAGCTGTTTTTT
TRBV10-3	TRBJ1-5	TRBD1	few	CAIRGQANQPQHF	TGTGCCATCAGGGGACAGGCCAATCAGCCCCAGCATTTT
TRBV19	TRBJ1-2	TRBD1	-	CASSSGTGFWGYTF	TGTGCCAGTAGTTCTGGGACAGGCTTTTGGGGCTACACCTTC
TRBV28	TRBJ1-2	TRBD1	-	CASTWDGQADRGYTF	TGTGCCAGCACCTGGGACGGACAGGCAGATCGAGGCTACACCTTC
TRBV5-4	TRBJ2-3	TRBD2	-	CASSLRTSGSTDTQYF	TGTGCCAGCAGCTTGCGGACTAGCGGGAGCACAGATACGCAGTATTTT
TRBV6-4	TRBJ2-1	-	-	CASSDSPDFNEQFF	TGTGCCAGCAGTGACTCGCCCGACTTCAATGAGCAGTTCTTC
TRBV10-3	TRBJ2-5	-	-	CAIAQGSGQETQYF	TGTGCCATCGCTCAGGGGAGTGGGCAAGAGACCCAGTACTTC
TRBV6-6	TRBJ1-5	-	-	CASSREGSNQPQHF	TGTGCCAGCAGCAGGGAAGGGAGCAATCAGCCCCAGCATTTT
TRBV6-5	TRBJ1-6	-	-	CASRRDGGHSPLHF	TGTGCCAGCAGGAGGGACGGGGGACATTCACCCCTCCACTTT
TRBV19	TRBJ2-3	-	-	CASSTSGRGDTQYF	TGTGCCAGTAGTACCTCCGGAAGGGGAGATACGCAGTATTTT
TRBV28	TRBJ1-6	TRBD1	few	CASSLATGGSPLHF	TGTGCCAGCAGTTTAGCGACAGGGGGTTCACCCCTCCACTTT
TRBV2	TRBJ2-1	TRBD2	once	CASSEAGKREGRFEQFF	TGTGCCAGCAGTGAAGCTGGGAAGCGGGAGGGCCGGTTTGAGCAGTTCTTC
TRBV15	TRBJ2-1	TRBD2	-	CATSGGLAGARSYNEQFF	TGTGCCACCAGCGGCGGACTAGCGGGAGCGCGCTCCTACAATGAGCAGTTCTTC
TRBV6-5	TRBJ2-3	TRBD1	-	CASNPGQGHTDTQYF	TGTGCCAGCAACCCGGGACAGGGACACACAGATACGCAGTATTTT
TRBV5-8	TRBJ1-1	-	-	CASSSGGGNTEAFF	TGTGCCAGCAGCTCGGGGGGGGGTAACACTGAAGCTTTCTTT
TRBV6-8	TRBJ2-1	TRBD1	-	CASSHQTGGEGGEQFF	TGTGCCAGCAGTCATCAGACAGGGGGCGAAGGTGGTGAGCAGTTCTTC
TRBV2	TRBJ2-1	TRBD2	-	CASRELAGGQNEQFF	TGTGCCAGCAGGGAACTGGCGGGGGGGCAGAATGAGCAGTTCTTC
TRBV5-4	TRBJ2-3	TRBD1	-	CASSSQGANTDTQYF	TGTGCCAGCAGCTCACAGGGGGCCAACACAGATACGCAGTATTTT
TRBV18	TRBJ2-7	-	-	CASSDKYEQYF	TGTGCCAGCTCAGACAAGTACGAGCAGTACTTC
TRBV14	TRBJ2-7	TRBD1	-	CASSQAGTGGVYEQYF	TGTGCCAGCAGCCAAGCGGGGACAGGGGGCGTCTACGAGCAGTACTTC
TRBV13	TRBJ1-2	-	few	CASSLGDKGPYGYTF	TGTGCCAGCAGCTTAGGGGACAAGGGGCCCTATGGCTACACCTTC
TRBV6-5	TRBJ2-3	TRBD2	-	CASSSNGGASDTQYF	TGTGCCAGCAGTTCGAACGGGGGGGCCTCGGATACGCAGTATTTT